The next 21 T cell receptor beta chains were all read from a single sample in a study of T-cell reconstitution after alpha-beta-depleted transplantation in children. Unique molecular identifiers were incorporated into the prepared TCRbeta library. Using its own MiXCR run on the PCR reads, TCRdb lists one record per CDR3 protein. The sample consists of about 980,000 distinct CDR3 sequences, roughly 29% of them appearing once. The specimen was PBMCs, mostly from graft donor cells, collected 360 days after TCRalphabeta/CD19-depleted stem cell transplant. Receptors originate from a boy under three years old who had a stem cell transplant for SCID, so the T cells may come from the graft donor.

This clonotype was seen a few times. The CDR3 DNA reads as TGCAGCGCACAGACTAGCGGGGGGCTGAATGAGCAGTTCTTC. Amino acids: CSAQTSGGLNEQFF. J is TRBJ2-1 and V is TRBV29-1; TRBD2 agrees at 13 bases. V trimming: 7 bases; J trimming: 7 bases; junction bases outside the gene matches: 7. The CDR3 totals 14 residues. Germline lookup yields CDR1 SQVTM and CDR2 ANQGSEA.

This clonotype was seen only once. CDR3 in amino acids: CASSSPNAGTTGNTIYF. CDR3 nucleotides: TGTGCCAGCAGCTCCCCGAACGCCGGGACAACTGGAAACACCATATATTTT. The rearrangement uses TRBV7-9 and TRBJ1-3; TRBD1 is a possible D gene (6 bases). V was trimmed by 4 bases and J by 2 bases, leaving 18 bases between them. This CDR3 region has 17 residues. Germline CDR1 SEHNR, CDR2 FQNEAQ (reference sequence).

J is TRBJ2-1 and V is TRBV4-3; 7 bases line up with TRBD1. This CDR3 contains 19 residues. After removal of 0 bases from V and 6 bases from J, the junction contained 17 bases not matched to a gene. Germline CDR1 LGHNA, CDR2 YSLEER. CDR3: CASSQEARGKIPYGNEQFF. In DNA, the CDR3 is TGCGCCAGCAGCCAAGAAGCCAGGGGGAAGATACCCTACGGCAATGAGCAGTTCTTC.

There are a few counts of this clonotype. The rearrangement links TRBV20-1 to TRBJ2-1; D is possibly TRBD2 (6 bases). The CDR3 totals 14 residues. The V gene's germline CDR1 is DFQATT and CDR2 SNEGSKA (reference sequence). The V and J ends lost 3 bases and 3 bases respectively, with 12 bases between them. DNA for the CDR3: TGCAGTGCTAGCCACCGGGGGATCTACAATGAGCAGTTCTTC. Translation gives CSASHRGIYNEQFF.

This clonotype appeared a few times. This sequence joins TRBV6-2 or TRBV6-3 and TRBJ2-7; 7 bases are shared with TRBD2. The germline gives CDR1 MNHEY, CDR2 SVGEGT. Unmatched junction bases numbered 5, after V lost 6 bases and J lost 3 bases. The CDR3 totals 13 residues. The CDR3 bases are TGTGCCAGCAGCCAGGGAGGGTACTACGAGCAGTACTTC. Translating it yields CASSQGGYYEQYF.

The chain joins TRBV4-3 to TRBJ2-7, with D possibly matching TRBD1 (5 bases). Trimming removed 2 bases from V and 3 bases from J, with 20 bases in between. The germline V gene encodes CDR1 LGHNA and CDR2 YSLEER. The CDR3 loop spans 17 amino acids. CDR3 nucleotide sequence: TGCGCCAGCAGCCAACAAAAGCTCAGGGTAAAAGGCTACGAGCAGTACTTC. Protein: CASSQQKLRVKGYEQYF.

In DNA, the CDR3 is TGTGCCCGGGAGGAGCCCTCGCGGACCGGGGAGCTGTTTTTT. Its protein product is CAREEPSRTGELFF. The chain joins TRBV30 to TRBJ2-2; 7 bases match TRBD2. The CDR3 has 14 residues. J lost 5 bases, V lost 8 bases, and 11 bases had no gene match. The V gene's germline CDR1 is GTSNPN and CDR2 SVGIG (reference sequence).

This clonotype was seen a few times. The DNA for the CDR3 is TGCAGCGCACTCTACAGGGGTGACTACGAGCAGTACTTC. Protein: CSALYRGDYEQYF. The chain links TRBV29-1 to TRBJ2-7; 7 nucleotides align to TRBD1. V lost 7 bases and J lost 3; bases outside the gene matches: 9. Looked up from germline, CDR1 is SQVTM and CDR2 is ANQGSEA. This CDR3 has 13 amino acids.

This clonotype was counted a few times. The genes are TRBV5-6 and TRBJ2-1, with TRBD1 as a possible D gene (6 bases). The CDR3 extends over 15 amino acids. CDR1 is SGHDT, CDR2 YYEEEE, per germline. V lost 1 base to trimming and J lost 2 bases, with 10 bases between them. The CDR3 protein is CASSLLTGTYNEQFF. The CDR3 DNA sequence: TGTGCCAGCAGCTTGCTAACAGGGACCTACAATGAGCAGTTCTTC.

This rearrangement joins TRBV5-1 to TRBJ2-1; 11 bases are shared with TRBD1. The CDR3 has 15 residues. Germline CDR1 reads SGHRS; CDR2 reads YFSETQ. J gave up 6 bases and V 4 bases, and 6 bases lay outside the gene matches. CDR3 protein: CASSHGTGGSNEQFF. The CDR3 DNA sequence: TGCGCCAGCAGCCACGGGACAGGGGGATCCAATGAGCAGTTCTTC.

The chain carries TRBV27 and TRBJ2-7; TRBD2 might be the D (6 bases). The CDR3 is made up of 13 amino acids. Germline lookup yields CDR1 MNHEY and CDR2 SMNVEV (reference sequence). V gave up 6 bases and J gave up 7 bases, with 16 bases separating them. The CDR3 protein is CASRSAGMGEQYF. The CDR3 region has the DNA TGTGCCAGCAGGTCTGCGGGGATGGGAGAGCAGTACTTC.

This clonotype was detected only a few times. The chain couples TRBV5-1 to TRBJ1-6; TRBD1 matches at 7 bases. The trim removed 3 bases at V and 0 bases at J, leaving 12 bases unmatched. The CDR3 runs 19 residues. CDR1 and CDR2 from the germline V gene are SGHRS and YFSETQ. The CDR3 sequence: CASSSAGGTSSSYNSPLHF. For the CDR3, the DNA is TGCGCCAGCAGCTCCGCAGGGGGGACATCGAGCTCCTATAATTCACCCCTCCACTTT.

The chain has TRBV25-1 and TRBJ2-5, with 12 positions matching TRBD2. From germline, CDR1 is MGHDK and CDR2 SYGVNS. After removal of 7 bases from V and 4 bases from J, the junction contained 1 base not matched to a gene. The CDR3 contains 13 residues. The CDR3 loop is CASILAGGETQYF. The CDR3 DNA reads TGTGCCAGCATACTAGCGGGGGGAGAGACCCAGTACTTC.

This clonotype was counted a few times. The chain joins TRBV27 to TRBJ2-2, with 7 nucleotides matching TRBD1. The CDR3 has 16 amino acids. J gave up 7 bases and V 2 bases, and 10 bases lay outside the gene matches. Germline CDR1 reads MNHEY; CDR2 reads SMNVEV (reference sequence). The CDR3 loop reads CASSLQGGQLVGELFF. Here the CDR3 DNA reads TGTGCCAGCAGTTTACAAGGGGGACAGTTGGTCGGGGAGCTGTTTTTT.

The chain has TRBV11-2 and TRBJ1-1; D not certain. CDR3 length equals 12 residues. The germline gives CDR1 SGHAT, CDR2 FQNNGV. The V end was cut by 8 bases, the J end by 8 bases, with 15 bases between. The CDR3 reads CASGPPWAEAFF. CDR3 sequence (DNA): TGTGCCAGCGGACCTCCATGGGCGGAAGCTTTCTTT. Full variable domain (outside the CDR3, taken from reference TRBV11-2 and TRBJ1-1): EAGVAQSPRYKIIEKRQSVAFWCNPISGHATLYWYQQILGQGPKLLIQFQNNGVVDDSQLPKDRFSAERLKGVDSTLKIQPAKLEDSAVYLCASGPPWAEAFFGQGTRLTVV.

The chain carries TRBV12-3 or TRBV12-4 and TRBJ2-6; 7 bases align to TRBD1. The CDR3 runs 18 residues. The V gene end was trimmed by 3 bases and the J gene end by 0 bases; junction bases not matched to a gene: 8. The CDR3 loop is CASSLRHRGFSGANVLTF. The CDR3 DNA reads TGTGCCAGCAGTTTGAGGCACAGGGGCTTCTCTGGGGCCAACGTCCTGACTTTC.

This sequence joins TRBV20-1 and TRBJ2-7; TRBD1 is a possible D gene (8 bases). The germline V gene has CDR1 DFQATT and CDR2 SNEGSKA (reference sequence). CDR3 length: 14 amino acids. Trimming removed 4 bases from V and 5 bases from J, with 18 bases in between. The CDR3, as DNA: TGCAGTGCTATAAGACAGGGGAGGGTAGACGAGCAGTACTTC. This codes for CSAIRQGRVDEQYF.

This chain uses TRBV12-3 or TRBV12-4 with TRBJ2-3; 11 bases map to TRBD1. CDR3 length: 14 amino acids. Trimming at V came to 6 bases and at J to 6 bases, leaving 5 bases not matched to a gene. In nucleotides, the CDR3 is TGTGCCAGCAGGTGGACAGGGGGCGCCGATACGCAGTATTTT. Amino acid sequence: CASRWTGGADTQYF.

The genes are TRBV6-5 and TRBJ2-7, with D maybe TRBD2 (6 bases). V lost 4 bases to trimming and J lost 5 bases, with 27 bases between them. There are 18 residues in the CDR3. The germline V gene has CDR1 MNHEY and CDR2 SVGAGI. The CDR3 is CASSSPRRVAGPGDEQYF. CDR3 in DNA: TGTGCCAGCAGTTCCCCGAGGAGGGTAGCCGGGCCTGGGGACGAGCAGTACTTC.

This rearrangement joins TRBV11-2 to TRBJ2-3; the D is unclear. V lost 2 bases and J 1 base, leaving 10 bases between the germline ends. The CDR3 is 15 residues long. The germline CDR1 and CDR2 sequences are SGHAT and FQNNGV. Here the CDR3 reads CASSLSNRGTDTQYF. CDR3 DNA: TGTGCCAGCAGCTTATCTAATAGGGGCACAGATACGCAGTATTTT.

This clonotype occurred a few times. This chain uses TRBV18 with TRBJ2-1; D is perhaps TRBD1 (5 bases). This CDR3 is 17 amino acids long. Trimming stripped 4 bases from V and 3 bases from J, with 19 bases between. Germline CDR1 and CDR2: KGHSH and LQKENI. The CDR3, as DNA: TGTGCCAGCTCACGGGGCTCAGGCTGGCCATACTACAATGAGCAGTTCTTC. Amino acids: CASSRGSGWPYYNEQFF.